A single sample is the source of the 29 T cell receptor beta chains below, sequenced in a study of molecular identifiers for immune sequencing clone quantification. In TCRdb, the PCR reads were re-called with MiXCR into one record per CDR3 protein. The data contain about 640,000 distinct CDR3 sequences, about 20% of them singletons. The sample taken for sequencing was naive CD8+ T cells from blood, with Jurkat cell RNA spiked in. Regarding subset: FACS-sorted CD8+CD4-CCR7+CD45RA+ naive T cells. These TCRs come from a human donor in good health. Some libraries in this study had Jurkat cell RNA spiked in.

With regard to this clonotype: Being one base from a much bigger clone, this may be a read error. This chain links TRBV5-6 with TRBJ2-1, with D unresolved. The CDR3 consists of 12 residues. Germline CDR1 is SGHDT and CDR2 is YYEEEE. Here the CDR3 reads CASSLLQNERFF. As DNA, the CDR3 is TGTGCCAGCAGCTTGTTACAGAATGAGCGGTTCTTC.

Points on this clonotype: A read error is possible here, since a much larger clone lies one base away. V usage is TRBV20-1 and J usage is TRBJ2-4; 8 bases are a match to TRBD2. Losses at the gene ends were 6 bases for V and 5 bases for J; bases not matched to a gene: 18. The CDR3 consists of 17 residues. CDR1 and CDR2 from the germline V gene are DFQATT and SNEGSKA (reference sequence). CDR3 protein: CSARVTVAGRQQNIQYF. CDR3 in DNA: TGCAGTGCACGAGTTACAGTAGCGGGACGCCAACAAAACATTCAGTACTTC.

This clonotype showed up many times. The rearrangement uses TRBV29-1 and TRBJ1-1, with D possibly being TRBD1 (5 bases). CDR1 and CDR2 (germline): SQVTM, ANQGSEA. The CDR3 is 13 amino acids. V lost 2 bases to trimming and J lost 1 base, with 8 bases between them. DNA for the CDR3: TGCAGCGTTGAACGGGGGACGAACACTGAAGCTTTCTTT. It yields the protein CSVERGTNTEAFF.

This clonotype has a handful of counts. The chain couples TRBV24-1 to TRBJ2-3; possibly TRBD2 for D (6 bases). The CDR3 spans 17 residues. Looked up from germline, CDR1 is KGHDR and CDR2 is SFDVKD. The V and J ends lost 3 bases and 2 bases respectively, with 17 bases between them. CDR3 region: CATSDPTRLENTDTQYF. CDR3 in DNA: TGTGCCACCAGTGATCCGACAAGACTAGAAAACACAGATACGCAGTATTTT.

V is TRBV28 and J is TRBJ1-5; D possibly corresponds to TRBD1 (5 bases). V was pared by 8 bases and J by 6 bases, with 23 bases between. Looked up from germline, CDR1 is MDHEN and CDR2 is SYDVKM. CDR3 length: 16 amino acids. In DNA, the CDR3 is TGTGCCAGCGGCCTATCTTTGGGGGGGGGAGGTCAGCCCCAGCATTTT. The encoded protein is CASGLSLGGGGQPQHF.

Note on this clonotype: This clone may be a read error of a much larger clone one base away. CDR3 bases: TGTGCCGTCGCTGCCGACCTTAGTCGATACACCATATATTTT. It codes for CAVAADLSRYTIYF. J is TRBJ1-3 and V is TRBV7-9; D not resolved. CDR1 and CDR2 from the germline V gene are SEHNR and FQNEAQ (reference sequence). This CDR3 is 14 amino acids long. V lost 11 bases and J lost 8, with 22 bases in between.

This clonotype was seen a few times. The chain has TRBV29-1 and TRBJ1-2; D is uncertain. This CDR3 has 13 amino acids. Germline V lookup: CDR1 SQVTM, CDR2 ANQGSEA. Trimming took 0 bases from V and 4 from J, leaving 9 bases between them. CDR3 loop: CSVEDTSFYGYTF. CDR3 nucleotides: TGCAGCGTTGAAGATACCTCGTTCTATGGCTACACCTTC.

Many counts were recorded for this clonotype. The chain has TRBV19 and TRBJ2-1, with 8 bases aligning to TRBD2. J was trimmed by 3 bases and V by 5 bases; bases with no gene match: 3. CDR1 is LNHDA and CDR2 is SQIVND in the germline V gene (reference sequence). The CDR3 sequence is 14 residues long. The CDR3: CASSDAGGYNEQFF. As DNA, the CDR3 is TGTGCCAGTAGTGACGCGGGGGGCTACAATGAGCAGTTCTTC.

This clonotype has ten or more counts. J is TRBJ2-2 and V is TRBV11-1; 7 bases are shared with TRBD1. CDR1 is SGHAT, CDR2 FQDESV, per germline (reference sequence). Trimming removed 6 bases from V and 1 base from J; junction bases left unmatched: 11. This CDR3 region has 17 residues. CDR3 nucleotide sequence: TGTGCCAGCAGTCTGCAGGGGGACAACTGGAACACCGGGGAGCTGTTTTTT. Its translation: CASSLQGDNWNTGELFF.

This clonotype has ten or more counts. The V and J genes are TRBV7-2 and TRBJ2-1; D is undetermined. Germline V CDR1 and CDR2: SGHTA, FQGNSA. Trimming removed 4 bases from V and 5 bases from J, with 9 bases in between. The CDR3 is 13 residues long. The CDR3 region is CASSSYSHNEQFF. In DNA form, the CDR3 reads TGTGCCAGCAGCTCTTACAGTCACAATGAGCAGTTCTTC.

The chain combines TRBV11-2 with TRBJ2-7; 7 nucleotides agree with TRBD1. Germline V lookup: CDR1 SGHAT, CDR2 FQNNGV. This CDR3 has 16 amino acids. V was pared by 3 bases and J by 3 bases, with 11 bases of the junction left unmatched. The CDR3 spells CASSFYSGTANYEQYF. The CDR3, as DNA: TGTGCCAGCAGCTTTTACTCCGGGACAGCAAACTACGAGCAGTACTTC.

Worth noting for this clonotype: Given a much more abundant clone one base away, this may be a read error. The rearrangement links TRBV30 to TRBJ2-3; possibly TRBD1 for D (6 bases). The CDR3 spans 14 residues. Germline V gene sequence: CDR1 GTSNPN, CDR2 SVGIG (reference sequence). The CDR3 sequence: CVWTDGDGADTQYF. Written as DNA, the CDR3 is TGTGTCTGGACAGACGGAGACGGGGCAGATACGCAGTATTTT.

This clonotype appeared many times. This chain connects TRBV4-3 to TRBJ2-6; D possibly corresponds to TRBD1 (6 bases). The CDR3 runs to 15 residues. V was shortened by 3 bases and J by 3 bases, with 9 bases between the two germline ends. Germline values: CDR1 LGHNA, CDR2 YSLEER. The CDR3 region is CASSHPGVGANVLTF. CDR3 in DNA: TGCGCCAGCAGCCACCCAGGGGTTGGGGCCAACGTCCTGACTTTC.

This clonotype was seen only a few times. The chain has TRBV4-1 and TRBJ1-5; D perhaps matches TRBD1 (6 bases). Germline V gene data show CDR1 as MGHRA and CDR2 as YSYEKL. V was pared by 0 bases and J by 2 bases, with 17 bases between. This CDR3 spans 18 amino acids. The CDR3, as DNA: TGCGCCAGCAGCCAAGATCCGCCACTCTCAGGGGGCAATCAGCCCCAGCATTTT. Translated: CASSQDPPLSGGNQPQHF.

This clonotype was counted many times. The DNA of the CDR3 is TGCGCCAGCAGCTTTCTTGGAGGGAATGAAAAACTGTTTTTT. Translation: CASSFLGGNEKLFF. The genes are TRBV5-1 and TRBJ1-4; no reliable D call. Germline V gives CDR1 SGHRS, CDR2 YFSETQ. The CDR3 is 14 residues long. V lost 2 bases to trimming and J lost 5 bases, with 10 bases between them. Combining the CDR3 with reference TRBV5-1 and TRBJ1-4 gives the whole variable domain KAGVTQTPRYLIKTRGQQVTLSCSPISGHRSVSWYQQTPGQGLQFLFEYFSETQRNKGNFPGRFSGRQFSNSRSEMNVSTLELGDSALYLCASSFLGGNEKLFFGSGTQLSVL.

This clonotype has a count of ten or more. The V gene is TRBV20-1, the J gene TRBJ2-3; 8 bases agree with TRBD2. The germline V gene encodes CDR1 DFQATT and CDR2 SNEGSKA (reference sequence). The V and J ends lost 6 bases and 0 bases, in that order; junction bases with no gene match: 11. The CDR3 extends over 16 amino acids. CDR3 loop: CSASSSGPASTDTQYF. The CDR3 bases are TGCAGTGCGTCCTCTAGCGGGCCTGCTAGCACAGATACGCAGTATTTT.

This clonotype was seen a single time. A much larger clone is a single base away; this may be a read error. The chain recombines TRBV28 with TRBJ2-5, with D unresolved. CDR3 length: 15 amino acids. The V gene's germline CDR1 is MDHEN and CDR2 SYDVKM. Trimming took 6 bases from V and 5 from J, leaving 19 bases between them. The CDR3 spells CASSTSIFGRETQYF. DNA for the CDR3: TGTGCCAGCAGCACGTCTATATTTGGCCGGGAGACCCAGTACTTC.

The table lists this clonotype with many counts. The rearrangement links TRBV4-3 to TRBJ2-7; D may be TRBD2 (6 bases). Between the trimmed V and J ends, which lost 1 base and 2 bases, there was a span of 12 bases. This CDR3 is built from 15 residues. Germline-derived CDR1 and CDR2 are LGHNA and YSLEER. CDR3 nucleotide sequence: TGCGCCAGCAGCCAAGGGAGGGCCTTAACCTACGAGCAGTACTTC. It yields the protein CASSQGRALTYEQYF.

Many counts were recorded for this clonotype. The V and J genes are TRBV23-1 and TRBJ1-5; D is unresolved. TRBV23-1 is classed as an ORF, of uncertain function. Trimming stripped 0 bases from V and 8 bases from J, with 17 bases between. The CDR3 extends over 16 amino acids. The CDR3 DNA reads TGCGCCAGCAGTCAATCGCCGGGCGAGGTCAAGGAGCCCCAGCATTTT. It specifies CASSQSPGEVKEPQHF.

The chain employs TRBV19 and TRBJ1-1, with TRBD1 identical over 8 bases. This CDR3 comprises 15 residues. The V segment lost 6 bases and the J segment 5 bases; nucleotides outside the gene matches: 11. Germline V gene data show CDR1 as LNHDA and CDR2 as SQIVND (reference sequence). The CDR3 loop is CASRSDRGPTTEAFF. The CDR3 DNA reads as TGTGCCAGTAGATCAGACAGGGGACCTACTACTGAAGCTTTCTTT.

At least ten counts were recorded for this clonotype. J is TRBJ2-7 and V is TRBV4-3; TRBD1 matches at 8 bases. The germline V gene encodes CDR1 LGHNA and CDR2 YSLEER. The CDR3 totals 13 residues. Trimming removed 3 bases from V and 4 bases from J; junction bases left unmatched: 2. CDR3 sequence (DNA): TGCGCCAGCAGCCAGTACAGGGGGTACGAGCAGTACTTC. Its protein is CASSQYRGYEQYF.

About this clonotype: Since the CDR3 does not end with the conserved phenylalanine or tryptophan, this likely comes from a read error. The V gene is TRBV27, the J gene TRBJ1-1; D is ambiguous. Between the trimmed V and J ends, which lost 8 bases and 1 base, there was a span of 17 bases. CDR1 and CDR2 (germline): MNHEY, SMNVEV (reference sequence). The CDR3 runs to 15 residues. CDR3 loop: CASRLGARANTEAFL. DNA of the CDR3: TGTGCCAGCCGCCTCGGTGCGAGGGCGAACACTGAAGCTTTCCTT.

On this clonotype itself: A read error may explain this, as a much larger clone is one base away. The CDR3 nucleotides read TGTGCCAGCAGTTATGGGGGAGAAGAGACCCAGTGCTTC. Translation: CASSYGGEETQCF. V usage is TRBV6-5 and J usage is TRBJ2-5; D tentatively fits TRBD1 or TRBD2 (5 bases each). The germline V gene encodes CDR1 MNHEY and CDR2 SVGAGI. This CDR3 spans 13 amino acids.

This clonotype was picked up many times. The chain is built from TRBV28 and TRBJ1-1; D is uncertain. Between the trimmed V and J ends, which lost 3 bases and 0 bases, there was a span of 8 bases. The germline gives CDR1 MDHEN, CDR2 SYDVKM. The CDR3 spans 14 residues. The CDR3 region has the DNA TGTGCCAGCAGTTTTAGAGGGCTGAACACTGAAGCTTTCTTT. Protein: CASSFRGLNTEAFF.

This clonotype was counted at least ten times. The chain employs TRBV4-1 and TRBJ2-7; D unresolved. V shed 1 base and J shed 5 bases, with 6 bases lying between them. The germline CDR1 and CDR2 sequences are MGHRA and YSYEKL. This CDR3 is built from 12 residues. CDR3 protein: CASSQVGHEQYF. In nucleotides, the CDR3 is TGCGCCAGCAGCCAAGTAGGCCACGAGCAGTACTTC.

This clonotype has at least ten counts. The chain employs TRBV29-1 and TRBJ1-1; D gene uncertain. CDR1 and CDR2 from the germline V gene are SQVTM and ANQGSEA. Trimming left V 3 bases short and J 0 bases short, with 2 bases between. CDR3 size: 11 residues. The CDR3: CSVEMNTEAFF. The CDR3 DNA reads TGCAGCGTTGAGATGAACACTGAAGCTTTCTTT.

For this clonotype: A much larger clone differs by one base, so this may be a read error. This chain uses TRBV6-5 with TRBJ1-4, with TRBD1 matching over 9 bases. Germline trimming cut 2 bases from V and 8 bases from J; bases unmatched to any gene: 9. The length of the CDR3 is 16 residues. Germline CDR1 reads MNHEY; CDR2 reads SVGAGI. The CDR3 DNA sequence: TGTGCCAGCAGTTACCCCACAGGGGGCAAGGCGGAAAAACTGTTTTTT. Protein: CASSYPTGGKAEKLFF.

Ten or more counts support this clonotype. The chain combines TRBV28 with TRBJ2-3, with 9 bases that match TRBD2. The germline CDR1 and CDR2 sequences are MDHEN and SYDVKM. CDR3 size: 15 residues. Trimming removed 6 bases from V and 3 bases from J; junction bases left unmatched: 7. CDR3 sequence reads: CASREREEGTDTQYF. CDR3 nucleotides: TGTGCCAGCAGGGAGCGGGAGGAGGGTACAGATACGCAGTATTTT.

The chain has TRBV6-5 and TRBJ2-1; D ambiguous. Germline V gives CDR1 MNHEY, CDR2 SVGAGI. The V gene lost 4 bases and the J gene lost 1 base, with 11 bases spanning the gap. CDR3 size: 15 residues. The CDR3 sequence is CASSFGSISYNEQFF. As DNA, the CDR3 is TGTGCCAGCAGTTTCGGCTCCATATCCTACAATGAGCAGTTCTTC.